This TCR beta chain was captured by sequencing in a study of cytotoxic CD8 clonotypes in ibrutinib-treated CLL. Germline V gives CDR1 LGHNT, CDR2 FRNRAP. The CDR3 runs 14 residues. Between the trimmed V and J ends, which lost 4 bases and 6 bases, there was a span of 14 bases. Investigators sought sequencing depths of between 1 in 200,000 and 1 in 1 million T cells. Assay used: immunoSEQ multiplex PCR; TCRdb lists only in-frame clones, some missing. The repertoire holds 52,000 or so clones, with about 54% as singletons. The V gene is TRBV12-5, the J gene TRBJ2-3; perhaps TRBD1 as D (5 bases). This TCR came from a human donor with chronic lymphocytic leukemia. The sequencing here drew on PBMCs, taken at disease progression, from a patient treated with ibrutinib. DNA of the CDR3: TGTGCTAGTGGTTGGGGCGCTCTCCGGGATACGCAGTATTTT. It codes for CASGWGALRDTQYF.